The 7 T cell receptor beta chains given below trace back to one sample, sequenced in a study of shared T cell receptors in the human thymus. Sequenced by immunoSEQ multiplex PCR; TCRdb stores in-frame clones only, minus some. This repertoire shows about 660,000 clones, around 87% found once; its top ten account for 0.0094%. This sample also appeared in a second study, on human thymus T cells.

The source material was thymocytes. Receptors originate from a boy less than two years old with a congenital heart defect.

The chain is built from TRBV28 and TRBJ1-5, with unresolved D. The ends were cut back, 6 bases at V and 0 bases at J, with 15 bases in the middle. Germline lookup yields CDR1 MDHEN and CDR2 SYDVKM. The CDR3 runs to 16 residues. CDR3 bases: TGTGCCAGCAGCCCCCTTCCCGCGGTTAGCAATCAGCCCCAGCATTTT. Translating it yields CASSPLPAVSNQPQHF.

The V gene is TRBV30, the J gene TRBJ1-1; 8 bases match TRBD1. CDR3 length: 15 amino acids. The J segment lost 5 bases and the V segment lost 5 bases, leaving 13 bases of the junction unmatched. Germline values: CDR1 GTSNPN, CDR2 SVGIG (reference sequence). The CDR3 region has the DNA TGTGCCTGGGTTGACTTGACAGGGGAGGATACTGAAGCTTTCTTT. It encodes CAWVDLTGEDTEAFF.

V and J are TRBV28 and TRBJ2-2, with 8 bases that match TRBD2. This CDR3 is built from 15 residues. The V gene end was trimmed by 4 bases and the J gene end by 4 bases; junction bases not matched to a gene: 5. Looked up from germline, CDR1 is MDHEN and CDR2 is SYDVKM. The CDR3 sequence is CASSSGGGVTGELFF. CDR3 in DNA: TGTGCCAGCAGTTCGGGGGGGGGCGTCACCGGGGAGCTGTTTTTT. The full variable domain, its missing parts supplied by reference TRBV28 and TRBJ2-2, is DVKVTQSSRYLVKRTGEKVFLECVQDMDHENMFWYRQDPGLGLRLIYFSYDVKMKEKGDIPEGYSVSREKKERFSLILESASTNQTSMYLCASSSGGGVTGELFFGEGSRLTVL.

V is TRBV7-6 and J is TRBJ2-1, with 7 bases fitting TRBD1. This CDR3 is built from 15 residues. J was trimmed by 6 bases and V by 4 bases; bases with no gene match: 9. The germline CDR1 and CDR2 sequences are SGHVS and FNYEAQ. The chain's CDR3 is CASSSAGQATNEQFF. CDR3 DNA: TGTGCCAGCAGCTCCGCCGGACAGGCGACCAATGAGCAGTTCTTC.

The chain is built from TRBV6-1 and TRBJ2-1, with 9 bases lining up with TRBD1. Germline values: CDR1 MNHNS, CDR2 SASEGT. Trimming removed 2 bases from V and 9 bases from J; junction bases left unmatched: 8. This CDR3 contains 15 residues. CDR3 DNA: TGTGCCAGCAGTGAAAAGGGACAGGGTAGGGGTGAGCAGTTCTTC. Its translation is CASSEKGQGRGEQFF.

The chain combines TRBV19 with TRBJ2-7, with D perhaps matching TRBD2 (5 bases). The CDR3 is 13 amino acids. The ends were cut back, 3 bases at V and 3 bases at J, with 9 bases in the middle. In germline, CDR1 is LNHDA, CDR2 SQIVND (reference sequence). The CDR3 loop is CASSMGGLYEQYF. The CDR3 DNA follows: TGTGCCAGTAGTATGGGCGGGCTCTACGAGCAGTACTTC.

The rearrangement links TRBV6-5 to TRBJ1-2; tentatively, D is TRBD1 (6 bases). Germline loops: CDR1 MNHEY, CDR2 SVGAGI. The CDR3 is made up of 12 amino acids. V was shortened by 6 bases and J by 4 bases, with 9 bases between the two germline ends. The CDR3 bases are TGTGCCAGCAGCTCAGGGGTCTATGGCTACACCTTC. As protein: CASSSGVYGYTF.